This TCR beta chain was sequenced in a study of blood T cell repertoires in COVID-19. Across the study: COVID-19 samples, acute and convalescent, were from the United States, Italy and Spain.

With 1 base removed from V and 2 bases from J, the gap between germline ends came to 10 bases. CDR1 is LGHNA and CDR2 is YSLEER in the germline V gene. The CDR3 consists of 15 residues. The data were produced by immunoSEQ multiplex PCR, yet TCRdb's version contains in-frame clones alone and is incomplete. Among about 230,000 clones listed, about four fifths were seen once. Seattle patient enrollment occurred during active infection, with longitudinal follow-up thereafter. The sample taken for sequencing was peripheral blood. This TCR came from a woman of 80 years or more with COVID-19, enrolled during active disease. The chain recombines TRBV4-3 with TRBJ2-3, with D tentatively TRBD2 (6 bases). CDR3 coding DNA: TGCGCCAGCAGCCAAGGGGTAGCGGCCACAGATACGCAGTATTTT. It yields the protein CASSQGVAATDTQYF.